Listed below are T cell receptor beta chains from one sample, sequenced in a study of T cells after yellow fever vaccination. MiXCR was run by TCRdb on the 5' RACE reads, yielding one entry per CDR3 protein. The repertoire holds hundreds of thousands of distinct CDR3 sequences, roughly 4.3% seen once, with around 23% in the top ten. The material sequenced was PBMCs, taken 5 days after the yellow fever booster vaccination. The receptors come from a man between 18 and 35 years old who received the YFV17D yellow fever vaccine. Each CDR3 is given with its conserved first and last residue. The D gene is left open where the match is weak. Size values are once, few and many counts, or a class for expanded clones, and some rows have none.

j_call	v_call	clone_size	d_call	cdr3_aa	cdr3_nt
TRBJ2-5	TRBV10-1	many	-	CASSEGHQETQYF	TGCGCCAGCAGTGAGGGACACCAAGAGACCCAGTACTTC
TRBJ2-3	TRBV1	many	-	CTSSQDPAADTQYF	TGCACCAGCAGCCAAGATCCCGCGGCAGATACGCAGTATTTT
TRBJ1-1	TRBV5-1	many	-	CASSLDSLNTEAFF	TGCGCCAGCAGCTTGGACAGTTTGAACACTGAAGCTTTCTTT
TRBJ2-2	TRBV12-3/TRBV12-4	many	-	CASSLGASTGELFF	TGTGCCAGCAGTTTAGGTGCCAGCACCGGGGAGCTGTTTTTT
TRBJ2-7	TRBV7-9	many	TRBD1	CASRQHPPQGGGEQYF	TGTGCCAGCAGACAACACCCCCCACAGGGGGGTGGCGAGCAGTACTTC
TRBJ2-5	TRBV4-2	few	-	CASSQDGGLGVETQYF	TGTGCCAGCAGCCAAGACGGGGGCCTCGGGGTCGAGACCCAGTACTTC
TRBJ2-1	TRBV3-1	few	TRBD1	CASSQDWGTGYHNEQFF	TGTGCCAGCAGCCAAGATTGGGGGACAGGGTACCACAATGAGCAGTTCTTC
TRBJ1-1	TRBV6-2/TRBV6-3	many	-	CASSYLGTEAFF	TGTGCCAGCAGTTACTTGGGGACTGAAGCTTTCTTT
TRBJ1-2	TRBV18	few	TRBD1	CASSRTHGQGGGYTF	TGTGCCAGCTCACGGACCCACGGACAGGGGGGTGGCTACACCTTC
TRBJ2-3	TRBV6-2/TRBV6-3	many	-	CASTYSLDTQYF	TGTGCCAGCACCTACTCTCTCGATACGCAGTATTTT
TRBJ1-1	TRBV10-3	few	-	CAISMNTEAFF	TGTGCCATCAGTATGAACACTGAAGCTTTCTTT
TRBJ1-5	TRBV5-6	-	TRBD1	CASSSKTGAGQPQHF	TGTGCCAGCAGCTCAAAGACAGGGGCCGGTCAGCCCCAGCATTTT
TRBJ2-1	TRBV29-1	-	TRBD1	CSVEGLYRDRRYNEQFF	TGCAGCGTTGAGGGTCTATACCGGGACAGACGATACAATGAGCAGTTCTTC
TRBJ1-5	TRBV6-5	-	-	CASSSNSPNQPQHF	TGTGCCAGCAGTTCGAATAGCCCCAATCAGCCCCAGCATTTT
TRBJ1-5	TRBV4-1	many	-	CASSRGGRSYQPQHF	TGCGCCAGCAGCCGGGGGGGCAGGAGCTATCAGCCCCAGCATTTT
TRBJ1-3	TRBV7-6	few	-	CASSSISRSGNTIYF	TGTGCCAGCAGCTCGATCTCCCGCTCTGGAAACACCATATATTTT
TRBJ1-5	TRBV6-5	many	-	CASSSRGPQSNQPQHF	TGTGCCAGCAGTTCTAGAGGTCCCCAAAGCAATCAGCCCCAGCATTTT
TRBJ2-1	TRBV6-2/TRBV6-3	many	-	CASSLTDNEQFF	TGTGCCAGCAGCCTTACAGACAATGAGCAGTTCTTC
TRBJ2-5	TRBV4-2	-	TRBD2	CASSQESSGGSLQETQYF	TGTGCCAGCAGCCAAGAGTCTAGCGGGGGCTCCCTCCAAGAGACCCAGTACTTC
TRBJ1-3	TRBV7-9	once	-	CASSPRTLLSGNTIYF	TGTGCCAGCAGCCCCAGGACGTTACTCTCTGGAAACACCATATATTTT
TRBJ1-3	TRBV2	few	-	CASSDQTTGNTIYF	TGTGCCAGCAGTGATCAGACTACTGGAAACACCATATATTTT
TRBJ1-2	TRBV20-1	-	-	CSARLGTAPVYTF	TGCAGTGCTCGACTGGGGACGGCTCCTGTCTACACCTTC
TRBJ1-6	TRBV7-9	-	-	CASRSTPRNSPLPF	TGTGCCAGCAGGTCCACACCCCGCAATTCACCCCTCCCCTTT
TRBJ2-1	TRBV24-1	many	-	CATSDSTRAYNEQFF	TGTGCCACCAGTGATTCGACTAGGGCCTACAATGAGCAGTTCTTC
TRBJ1-2	TRBV10-3	many	-	CAIRGRTDYGYTF	TGTGCCATCAGGGGTCGGACAGACTATGGCTACACCTTC
TRBJ2-5	TRBV14	many	-	CASSQDRIRAPQETQYF	TGTGCCAGCAGCCAAGATAGGATCCGGGCCCCCCAAGAGACCCAGTACTTC
TRBJ1-1	TRBV19	few	-	CASSKYTEAFF	TGTGCCAGTAGTAAATATACTGAAGCTTTCTTT
TRBJ2-6	TRBV5-4	many	-	CASSLETVGNVLTF	TGTGCCAGCAGCCTGGAGACAGTAGGGAACGTCCTGACTTTC
TRBJ2-2	TRBV18	-	-	CASSPVTNTGELFF	TGTGCCAGCTCACCAGTCACGAACACCGGGGAGCTGTTTTTT
TRBJ1-1	TRBV30	-	-	CAWSVWGSNTEAFF	TGTGCCTGGAGTGTATGGGGTTCGAACACTGAAGCTTTCTTT
TRBJ1-2	TRBV7-2	few	-	CASSPSWRGGGGYTF	TGTGCCAGCAGCCCCTCGTGGCGAGGGGGAGGAGGCTACACCTTC
TRBJ1-5	TRBV7-2	few	-	CASSLALIRNNQPQHF	TGTGCCAGCAGCTTAGCGCTTATAAGAAACAATCAGCCCCAGCATTTT
TRBJ2-5	TRBV12-3/TRBV12-4	-	TRBD1	CAPDRGKETQYF	TGTGCACCCGACAGGGGGAAAGAGACCCAGTACTTC
TRBJ2-5	TRBV10-3	few	-	CAISDKAVQETQYF	TGTGCCATCAGTGACAAGGCCGTCCAAGAGACCCAGTACTTC
TRBJ1-1	TRBV6-5	-	-	CASSYGGYMNTEAFF	TGTGCCAGCAGTTACGGAGGGTACATGAACACTGAAGCTTTCTTT
TRBJ2-1	TRBV30	few	TRBD2	CAWSSGGQFF	TGTGCCTGGAGCTCGGGGGGGCAGTTCTTC
TRBJ2-5	TRBV12-5	many	-	CASGLPHQTQYF	TGTGCTAGTGGTTTGCCCCACCAGACCCAGTACTTC
TRBJ2-5	TRBV6-1	-	-	CASNLVGGEETQYF	TGTGCCAGCAACCTTGTAGGGGGGGAGGAGACCCAGTACTTC
TRBJ2-1	TRBV6-2/TRBV6-3	few	TRBD2	CASSYGLAGVNEQFF	TGTGCCAGCAGTTACGGACTAGCGGGGGTCAATGAGCAGTTCTTC
TRBJ1-2	TRBV6-1	-	-	CASSEEGTGSYGYTF	TGTGCCAGCAGTGAAGAGGGCACAGGGTCCTATGGCTACACCTTC
TRBJ1-5	TRBV3-1	-	TRBD1	CASSPRQGSVQPQHF	TGTGCCAGCAGCCCAAGACAGGGGTCGGTTCAGCCCCAGCATTTT
TRBJ1-1	TRBV10-3	few	-	CAGAQGRDTEAFF	TGTGCCGGTGCGCAGGGTCGTGACACTGAAGCTTTCTTT
TRBJ1-1	TRBV7-3	-	TRBD1	CASSSDRGNEAFF	TGTGCCAGCAGCTCAGACAGGGGAAATGAAGCTTTCTTT
TRBJ2-7	TRBV30	few	-	CAWSPMGPNEQYF	TGTGCCTGGAGCCCCATGGGGCCCAACGAGCAGTACTTC
TRBJ2-2	TRBV5-1	many	TRBD2	CASSLAPSGGAAGELFF	TGCGCCAGCAGCTTGGCCCCTAGCGGGGGGGCTGCCGGGGAGCTGTTTTTT
TRBJ2-7	TRBV20-1	few	-	CSANPRGRTYEQYF	TGCAGTGCTAACCCCCGGGGGCGTACCTACGAGCAGTACTTC
TRBJ1-5	TRBV6-6	-	-	CASSGYINQPQHF	TGTGCCAGCAGTGGTTACATAAATCAGCCCCAGCATTTT
TRBJ2-1	TRBV4-1	-	-	CASSQQADNEQFF	TGCGCCAGCAGCCAACAAGCGGACAATGAGCAGTTCTTC